Each of the 19 T cell receptor beta chains below was sequenced from the same sample in a study of blood T cells in healthy people across ages. Alongside a J-beta primer mix, a sample-barcoded 5' primer served in a second PCR lasting about 7 to 12 cycles. MiXCR, applied by TCRdb to the 5' RACE reads, yields one record per CDR3 protein. This table has about 1.8 million distinct CDR3 sequences, around half appearing once. Source material: blood. These TCRs come from a woman aged 40 to 55 in good health.

This sequence joins TRBV6-6 and TRBJ2-5; tentative D call: TRBD1 (6 bases). The germline V gene encodes CDR1 MNHNY and CDR2 SVGAGI (reference sequence). This CDR3 is built from 14 residues. V was cut by 1 base and J by 5 bases, with 11 bases left in between. The CDR3 sequence is CASSYWQGMETQYF. CDR3 nucleotide sequence: TGTGCCAGCAGTTACTGGCAGGGGATGGAGACCCAGTACTTC.

The V call is TRBV7-2, the J call TRBJ1-1; unclear D gene. The CDR3 runs 15 residues. Germline values: CDR1 SGHTA, CDR2 FQGNSA. Trimming removed 5 bases at V and 0 bases at J, with 13 bases between. The CDR3 sequence is CASSLADEVNTEAFF. In DNA form, the CDR3 reads TGTGCCAGCAGCCTCGCGGATGAGGTGAACACTGAAGCTTTCTTT.

This clonotype was picked up a small number of times. V gene TRBV11-1 combines with J gene TRBJ2-1; D unresolved. The CDR3 length is 13 residues. Trimming pared 5 bases from V and 7 bases from J, leaving 12 bases between. Germline V gene lookup returns CDR1 SGHAT and CDR2 FQDESV (reference sequence). The CDR3 reads CASSRIRANEQFF. In nucleotides, the CDR3 is TGTGCCAGCAGCCGTATACGGGCGAATGAGCAGTTCTTC.

The V and J genes are TRBV7-6 and TRBJ2-5; 11 nucleotides align to TRBD2. J was trimmed by 4 bases and V by 6 bases; bases with no gene match: 16. The germline V gene has CDR1 SGHVS and CDR2 FNYEAQ. CDR3 length equals 18 residues. The CDR3 reads CASSSPRRTSGFPETQYF. CDR3 nucleotide sequence: TGTGCCAGCAGTTCCCCCCGGCGGACTAGCGGGTTTCCAGAGACCCAGTACTTC. The complete variable domain, with remaining parts taken from reference TRBV7-6 and TRBJ2-5, reads GAGVSQSPRYKVTKRGQDVALRCDPISGHVSLYWYRQALGQGPEFLTYFNYEAQQDKSGLPNDRFSAERPEGSISTLTIQRTEQRDSAMYRCASSSPRRTSGFPETQYFGPGTRLLVL.

The rearrangement uses TRBV12-3 or TRBV12-4 and TRBJ1-1, with D possibly being TRBD1 (5 bases). Deletions cut 3 bases from V and 3 bases from J, with 14 bases between. This CDR3 spans 15 amino acids. CDR3 protein: CASSFYDRGYTEAFF. The DNA for the CDR3 is TGTGCCAGCAGTTTTTATGATCGGGGGTACACTGAAGCTTTCTTT.

This chain joins TRBV4-1 and TRBJ1-2; TRBD1 matches 7 bases. J gave up 2 bases and V 4 bases, and 7 bases lay outside the gene matches. Germline CDR1 and CDR2: MGHRA and YSYEKL. This CDR3 is 15 amino acids long. For the CDR3, the DNA is TGCGCCAGCAGCCCCGCCGGGACAGACAACTATGGCTACACCTTC. Encoded protein: CASSPAGTDNYGYTF.

The chain is built from TRBV7-2 and TRBJ1-5, with D unclear. The CDR3 has 16 residues. The germline V and J ends were trimmed by 1 base and 0 bases, with 10 bases remaining between them. Germline values: CDR1 SGHTA, CDR2 FQGNSA. The CDR3, as DNA: TGTGCCAGCAGCTTAGTGAGCGGGGTTAGCAATCAGCCCCAGCATTTT. Protein sequence: CASSLVSGVSNQPQHF.

In this sample, this clonotype turned up once. Since a much larger clone is just one base distant, this may be a read error. J is TRBJ2-7 and V is TRBV6-2 or TRBV6-3; D unresolved. Per the germline V gene, CDR1 is MNHEY and CDR2 is SVGEGT. This CDR3 comprises 12 residues. Here the CDR3 reads CASSYRSCEQYF. The CDR3 DNA reads as TGTGCCAGCAGTTACCGCTCCTGCGAGCAGTACTTC.

The chain combines TRBV20-1 with TRBJ1-2, with D possibly TRBD1 on 6 matching bases. Germline V gene sequence: CDR1 DFQATT, CDR2 SNEGSKA (reference sequence). The CDR3 is made up of 14 amino acids. Trimming left V 0 bases short and J 3 bases short, with 11 bases between. The CDR3 sequence: CSAREEQGDYGYTF. Written as DNA, the CDR3 is TGCAGTGCTAGAGAGGAACAGGGAGACTATGGCTACACCTTC.

With regard to this clonotype: A much bigger clone sits one base away, suggesting this may be a read error. The V and J genes are TRBV12-3 or TRBV12-4 and TRBJ2-1, with 7 bases fitting TRBD1. The CDR3 sequence is 15 residues long. The CDR3 reads CTSSFDPRQGREQFF. The CDR3, as DNA: TGTACCAGCAGTTTCGACCCGAGACAGGGAAGGGAGCAGTTCTTC.

This clonotype has ten or more counts. The junction and the germline gene differ at one end; a read error may be behind it. The rearrangement joins TRBV5-1 to TRBJ2-3, with D possibly TRBD1 on 6 matching bases. CDR3 length: 15 amino acids. Germline V CDR1 and CDR2: SGHRS, YFSETQ. The CDR3 bases are TGTGCCAGCAGCTTAGGGACACCTAGCACAGATACGCAGTATTTT. This gives the protein CASSLGTPSTDTQYF.

The chain is built from TRBV28 and TRBJ2-1; D is unclear. Germline-derived CDR1 and CDR2 are MDHEN and SYDVKM. The CDR3 is made up of 12 amino acids. The CDR3 region has the DNA TGTGCTACAACCGAGGAAAACAATGAGCAGTTCTTC. This translates into CATTEENNEQFF.

The chain is built from TRBV7-2 and TRBJ2-5; TRBD2 might be the D (5 bases). CDR1 is SGHTA, CDR2 FQGNSA, per germline. This CDR3 comprises 15 residues. Trimming took off 3 bases at V and 4 bases at J, with 15 bases between the two ends. The CDR3 reads CASSLDSASGETQYF. CDR3 DNA: TGTGCCAGCAGCTTGGATAGCGCTTCGGGAGAGACCCAGTACTTC. Drawing the rest from reference TRBV7-2 and TRBJ2-5, the complete variable domain is GAGVSQSPSNKVTEKGKDVELRCDPISGHTALYWYRQSLGQGLEFLIYFQGNSAPDKSGLPSDRFSAERTGGSVSTLTIQRTQQEDSAVYLCASSLDSASGETQYFGPGTRLLVL.

The chain is built from TRBV9 and TRBJ2-3; D gene ambiguous. This CDR3 comprises 13 residues. Germline values: CDR1 SGDLS, CDR2 YYNGEE. V was pared by 3 bases and J by 6 bases, with 11 bases between. CDR3 DNA: TGTGCCAGCAGCGGTCGATGGCAGGATACGCAGTATTTT. The encoded protein is CASSGRWQDTQYF.

The chain carries TRBV20-1 and TRBJ2-4, with TRBD2 matching 10 bases. V was pared by 3 bases and J by 1 base, with 12 bases of the junction left unmatched. The germline gives CDR1 DFQATT, CDR2 SNEGSKA (reference sequence). This CDR3 is 18 amino acids long. The DNA for the CDR3 is TGCAGTGCTAGTGATGTAGCGGGGGGCCTAGGGGCCAAAAACATTCAGTACTTC. Translation gives CSASDVAGGLGAKNIQYF.

About this clonotype itself: One end of the junction varies from germline; a read error may be responsible. This chain uses TRBV28 with TRBJ2-5, with D possibly matching TRBD1 (5 bases). This CDR3 contains 14 residues. Per germline, CDR1 MDHEN and CDR2 SYDVKM. CDR3 nucleotides: TGTGCCAGCAGTTTGCAGGGCCGGAAAGAGATCCAGTACTTC. This translates into CASSLQGRKEIQYF.

This clonotype appeared once. V and J are TRBV7-2 and TRBJ2-7, with no clear D. This CDR3 contains 12 residues. V was trimmed by 4 bases and J by 9 bases, leaving 13 bases between them. Looked up from germline, CDR1 is SGHTA and CDR2 is FQGNSA. The CDR3 DNA sequence: TGTGCCAGCAGCTATGTTTCGTTAGGGCAGTACTTC. Protein: CASSYVSLGQYF.

This clonotype was seen only once. The chain links TRBV7-3 to TRBJ2-1, with D perhaps given as TRBD1 or TRBD2 (6 bases each). CDR3 size: 16 residues. Trimming removed 3 bases from V and 0 bases from J, with 12 bases in between. Germline values: CDR1 SGHTA, CDR2 FQGTGA. The CDR3 nucleotides are TGTGCCAGCAGCTTTGTCGGGGGCCGCTCCTACAATGAGCAGTTCTTC. This codes for CASSFVGGRSYNEQFF.

The genes are TRBV10-3 and TRBJ2-5; 8 nucleotides agree with TRBD1. Germline assignment: CDR1 ENHRY and CDR2 SYGVKD. The length of the CDR3 is 13 residues. CDR3 region: CPRGTGIFYEQYF. CDR3 in DNA: TGTCCCCGAGGGACAGGTATTTTTTATGAGCAGTACTTC.